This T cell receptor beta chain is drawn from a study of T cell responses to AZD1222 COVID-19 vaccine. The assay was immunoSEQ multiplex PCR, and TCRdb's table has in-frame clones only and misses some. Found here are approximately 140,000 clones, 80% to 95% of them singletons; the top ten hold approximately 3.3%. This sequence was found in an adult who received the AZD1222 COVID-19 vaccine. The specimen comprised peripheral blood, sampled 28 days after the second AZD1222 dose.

This chain's CDR3 is CASSPGRDFGQYF. The CDR3 DNA is TGTGCCAGCTCACCGGGCCGGGATTTTGGGCAGTACTTC. The genes are TRBV18 and TRBJ2-7, with a weak D call TRBD2 (5 bases). Germline CDR1 reads KGHSH; CDR2 reads LQKENI. The CDR3 covers 13 residues. V lost 3 bases to trimming and J lost 9 bases, with 15 bases between them.